A single sample is the source of the 9 T cell receptor beta chains below, sequenced in a study of blood T cell repertoires in COVID-19 (TCRdb year 2020). Library generation was performed with the immunoSEQ multiplex PCR assay. The source is immuneACCESS, and TCRdb retained only in-frame sequences with V and J called. Part of the clones is not carried over; for the studies checked, unresolved V genes explain less than half of this, and the remainder is unexplained. The sample yields 140,000 to 150,000 clones; roughly 85% were counted once. The top ten hold 4.3% of the sample. Sequenced input: PBMCs or T cells enriched from blood (not recorded which). The receptors were sampled from a man aged 50 or older who had recovered from COVID-19.

This chain links TRBV11-3 with TRBJ2-1; 9 bases map to TRBD2. V was pared by 2 bases and J by 4 bases, with 18 bases of the junction left unmatched. CDR3 length: 20 residues. Germline V CDR1 and CDR2: SGHNT, YENEEA. CDR3 nucleotides: TGTGCCAGCAGCTTATTCGTACGGGAGCTAGCGGGAAAGACATACAATGAGCAGTTCTTC. This gives the protein CASSLFVRELAGKTYNEQFF.

The DNA for the CDR3 is TGTGCCAGCAGTTTGTCCCGACAGCTACTAGCGGGAAGAAATGAGCAGTTCTTC. It encodes CASSLSRQLLAGRNEQFF. This chain links TRBV28 with TRBJ2-1; 10 positions agree with TRBD2. CDR1 is MDHEN and CDR2 is SYDVKM in the germline V gene. The CDR3 is made up of 18 amino acids. Trimming at V came to 3 bases and at J to 7 bases, leaving 15 bases not matched to a gene.

This chain links TRBV5-1 with TRBJ2-2; D might be TRBD1 (5 bases). Trimming removed 0 bases at V and 7 bases at J, with 13 bases between. This CDR3 is 15 amino acids long. The V gene's germline CDR1 is SGHRS and CDR2 YFSETQ. The CDR3 loop is CASSLVIQRGGELFF. CDR3 sequence (DNA): TGCGCCAGCAGCTTGGTGATCCAAAGGGGCGGGGAGCTGTTTTTT.

The rearrangement joins TRBV6-5 to TRBJ1-5; D gene uncertain. The CDR3 totals 13 residues. V dropped 5 bases and J dropped 5 bases, with 10 bases sitting between them. Per the germline V gene, CDR1 is MNHEY and CDR2 is SVGAGI. CDR3 amino acids: CASSLLKDQPQHF. In nucleotides, the CDR3 is TGTGCCAGCAGTCTACTAAAAGATCAGCCCCAGCATTTT.

The rearrangement uses TRBV6-2 or TRBV6-3 and TRBJ2-3, with D perhaps matching TRBD1 (6 bases). CDR1 and CDR2 from the germline V gene are MNHEY and SVGEGT. The CDR3 totals 15 residues. V was pared by 1 base and J by 0 bases, with 8 bases between. CDR3 nucleotides: TGTGCCAGCAGTTACTGGCAGGGGAGCACAGATACGCAGTATTTT. This encodes CASSYWQGSTDTQYF.

This clone was seen a few times. The V call is TRBV7-8, the J call TRBJ1-2; D not certain. The length of the CDR3 is 16 residues. V gave up 4 bases and J gave up 0 bases, with 15 bases separating them. CDR1 and CDR2 from the germline V gene are SGHVS and FQNEAQ. The CDR3 sequence: CASSSQGAGTNYGYTF. CDR3 DNA: TGTGCCAGCAGCTCCCAAGGCGCAGGAACTAACTATGGCTACACCTTC.

About this clone itself: Its ends do not fully match the called genes, so a read error is possible. The chain recombines TRBV24-1 with TRBJ1-1; D is ambiguous. Germline CDR1 is KGHDR and CDR2 is SFDVKD. The CDR3 has 21 residues. The CDR3 DNA is TGTGTCACCAGTGGCTCAAAGAAGGGCGGGGTTGAGTCTCTCCGGAACACTGAAGCTTTCTTT. Protein sequence: CVTSGSKKGGVESLRNTEAFF.

This chain links TRBV9 with TRBJ2-5, with 9 bases fitting TRBD2. The CDR3 spans 15 residues. Germline assignment: CDR1 SGDLS and CDR2 YYNGEE. V was clipped by 4 bases and J by 2 bases; unmatched bases: 6. CDR3 amino acids: CASSQLAGTQETQYF. CDR3 nucleotides: TGTGCCAGCAGCCAACTAGCGGGTACTCAAGAGACCCAGTACTTC.

Note on this clone: The sample contains more than one DNA sequence encoding this CDR3. This chain links TRBV7-3 with TRBJ2-2; 15 nucleotides match TRBD2. Germline-derived CDR1 and CDR2 are SGHTA and FQGTGA. This CDR3 is built from 19 residues. Germline trimming cut 5 bases from V and 1 base from J; bases unmatched to any gene: 8. CDR3 region: CASSGEGTSGGRNTGELFF. The DNA for the CDR3 is TGTGCCAGCAGCGGAGAAGGGACTAGCGGGGGGCGGAACACCGGGGAGCTGTTTTTT.